This T cell receptor (beta chain) was sequenced for a study of long-term antiretroviral therapy in people with HIV. General study findings and limits: It was observed that HIV repertoires exhibited narrower CDR3 length ranges than controls.

Germline V lookup: CDR1 SGHDN, CDR2 FVKESK. The CDR3 is 16 residues long. The J segment lost 3 bases and the V segment lost 0 bases, leaving 6 bases of the junction unmatched. immunoSEQ v3.0 was run at survey level. Only in-frame clones appear in the TCRdb table, and some are missing; sequencing was by immunoSEQ multiplex PCR. The table lists some 30,000 clones, about 93% of them singletons. Comments on this clone: Its antigen is currently unknown.

The chain employs TRBV14 and TRBJ2-7, with 9 bases fitting TRBD2. This receptor was identified in a woman in her forties with HIV. The sample here was unsorted PBMCs, taken more than 5 years after starting antiretroviral therapy. The DNA for the CDR3 is TGTGCCAGCAGCCAAGATGGGCCTAGCGGGAACTACGAGCAGTACTTC. Translation gives CASSQDGPSGNYEQYF.